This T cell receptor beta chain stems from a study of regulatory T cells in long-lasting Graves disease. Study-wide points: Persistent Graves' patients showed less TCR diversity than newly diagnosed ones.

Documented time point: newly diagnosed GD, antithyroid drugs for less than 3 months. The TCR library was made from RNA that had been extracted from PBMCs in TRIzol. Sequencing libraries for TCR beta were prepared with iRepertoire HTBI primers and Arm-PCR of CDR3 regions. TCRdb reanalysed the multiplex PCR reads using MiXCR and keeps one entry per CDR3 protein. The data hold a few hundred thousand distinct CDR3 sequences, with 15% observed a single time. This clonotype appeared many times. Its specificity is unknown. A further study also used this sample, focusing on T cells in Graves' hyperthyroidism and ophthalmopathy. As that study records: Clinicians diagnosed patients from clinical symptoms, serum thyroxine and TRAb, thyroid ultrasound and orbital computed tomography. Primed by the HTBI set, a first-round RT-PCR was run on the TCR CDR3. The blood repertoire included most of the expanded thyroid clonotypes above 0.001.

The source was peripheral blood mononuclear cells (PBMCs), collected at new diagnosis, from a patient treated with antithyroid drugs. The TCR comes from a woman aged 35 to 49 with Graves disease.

The CDR3 DNA follows: TGTGCCACCAGCATAGAGTTGGGGGGCTTCTCCTACAATGAGCAGTTCTTC. This translates into CATSIELGGFSYNEQFF. This sequence joins TRBV15 and TRBJ2-1; D possibly matches TRBD1 or TRBD2 (6 bases each). V was cut by 4 bases and J by 0 bases, with 16 bases left in between. Germline V gene data show CDR1 as LNHNV and CDR2 as YYDKDF (reference sequence). CDR3 length: 17 amino acids.